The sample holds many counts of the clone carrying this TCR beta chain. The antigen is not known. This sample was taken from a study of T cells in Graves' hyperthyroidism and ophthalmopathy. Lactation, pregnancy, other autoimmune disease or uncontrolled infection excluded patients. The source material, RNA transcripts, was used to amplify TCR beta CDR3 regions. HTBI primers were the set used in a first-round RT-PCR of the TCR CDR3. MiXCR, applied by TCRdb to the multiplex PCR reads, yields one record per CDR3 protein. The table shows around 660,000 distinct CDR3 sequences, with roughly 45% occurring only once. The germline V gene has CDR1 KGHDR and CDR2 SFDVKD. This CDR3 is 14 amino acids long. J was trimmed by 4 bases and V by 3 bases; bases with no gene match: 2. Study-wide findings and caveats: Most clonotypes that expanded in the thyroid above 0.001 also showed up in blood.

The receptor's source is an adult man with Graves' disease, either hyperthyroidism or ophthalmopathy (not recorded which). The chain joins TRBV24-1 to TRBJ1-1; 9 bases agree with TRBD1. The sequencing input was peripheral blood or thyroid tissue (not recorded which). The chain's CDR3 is CATSDPGQGTEAFF. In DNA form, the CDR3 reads TGTGCCACCAGTGATCCGGGACAGGGCACTGAAGCTTTCTTT.